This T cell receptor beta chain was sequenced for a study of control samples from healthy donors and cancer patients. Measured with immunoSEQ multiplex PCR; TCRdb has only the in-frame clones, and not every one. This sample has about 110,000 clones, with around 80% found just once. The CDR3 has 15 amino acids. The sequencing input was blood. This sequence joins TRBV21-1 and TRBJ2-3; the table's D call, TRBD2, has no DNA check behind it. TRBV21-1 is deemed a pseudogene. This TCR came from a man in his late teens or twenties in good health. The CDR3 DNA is TGTGCCAGCAGCAAAGATTTAGAGCCCACAGATACGCAGTATTTT. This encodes CASSKDLEPTDTQYF.